A single sample is the source of the 18 T cell receptor beta chains below, sequenced in a study of blood T cells in healthy people across ages. For the second PCR, which ran for 7 to 11 cycles, a sample-barcoded 5' primer and a J-beta primer mix were used. Each CDR3 protein gets one entry after TCRdb re-called the 5' RACE reads with MiXCR. The sample lists about 680,000 distinct CDR3 sequences, roughly 49% occurring once. The specimen sequenced was blood. Receptor source: a woman aged 60-75 years in good health.

The chain links TRBV12-3 or TRBV12-4 to TRBJ2-3; tentatively, D is TRBD1 (6 bases). Trimming took 3 bases from V and 4 from J, leaving 14 bases between them. This CDR3 region has 15 residues. CDR3 DNA sequence: TGTGCCAGCAGTTTCAGCACAGGGACCGCAGATACGCAGTATTTT. Its protein product is CASSFSTGTADTQYF.

The J gene is TRBJ1-2, the V gene TRBV29-1; D call uncertain. Trimming pared 7 bases from V and 6 bases from J, leaving 18 bases between. In germline, CDR1 is SQVTM, CDR2 ANQGSEA. This CDR3 is built from 13 residues. The CDR3 sequence: CSASSTGYHGYTF. In DNA form, the CDR3 reads TGCAGCGCATCTAGTACGGGGTACCATGGCTACACCTTC.

This clonotype was observed a handful of times. J is TRBJ1-5 and V is TRBV28; no clear D gene. Per germline, CDR1 MDHEN and CDR2 SYDVKM. The CDR3 consists of 12 residues. V dropped 2 bases and J dropped 3 bases, with 2 bases sitting between them. The CDR3 spells CASSLLNQPQHF. The DNA for the CDR3 is TGTGCCAGCAGTTTACTCAATCAGCCCCAGCATTTT.

The CDR3 spells CASSQETRAQFF. In DNA, the CDR3 is TGTGCCAGCAGCCAAGAGACCCGTGCGCAGTTCTTC. The chain joins TRBV4-2 to TRBJ2-1; D gene unclear. The V end lost 0 bases, the J end lost 12 bases, and 9 bases lay between the germline ends. The germline V gene encodes CDR1 LGHNA and CDR2 YNFKEQ. The CDR3 has 12 amino acids.

J is TRBJ2-4 and V is TRBV27; D might be TRBD1 (6 bases). The DNA end is a closer match to TRBJ2-7, so the J assignment may be wrong. Germline V gives CDR1 MNHEY, CDR2 SMNVEV (reference sequence). The CDR3 consists of 15 residues. CDR3: CASSLRRGGENEQYF. The CDR3, as DNA: TGTGCCAGCAGTTTACGTCGAGGGGGTGAGAACGAGCAGTACTTC.

The V and J genes are TRBV4-3 and TRBJ2-1; D remains unclear. The CDR3 contains 17 residues. Trimming took off 0 bases at V and 4 bases at J, with 16 bases between the two ends. CDR1 and CDR2 from the germline V gene are LGHNA and YSLEER. This CDR3 reads CASSQEVLGSVYNEQFF. The DNA for the CDR3 is TGCGCCAGCAGCCAAGAGGTTTTGGGGTCAGTATACAATGAGCAGTTCTTC.

This clonotype was counted only a few times. The rearrangement uses TRBV5-8 and TRBJ2-5; D remains ambiguous. Trimming pared 5 bases from V and 5 bases from J, leaving 16 bases between. Germline V gene data show CDR1 as SGHTS and CDR2 as YDEGEE. The CDR3 totals 14 residues. This CDR3 is CASSRGPGGETQYF. The CDR3 DNA reads as TGTGCCAGCAGTCGTGGCCCGGGCGGCGAGACCCAGTACTTC.

In regard to this clonotype: A much larger clonotype is one base distant, so this may be a read error. The V gene is TRBV2, the J gene TRBJ2-5, with unresolved D. V dropped 2 bases and J dropped 1 base, with 5 bases sitting between them. This CDR3 region has 13 residues. Germline V gives CDR1 SNHLY, CDR2 FYNNEI. The CDR3 DNA sequence: TGTGCCAGCAGTGAACAGGCCCAAGAGACCCAGTACTTC. Translation gives CASSEQAQETQYF.

Many counts were recorded for this clonotype. The V gene is TRBV6-2 or TRBV6-3, the J gene TRBJ2-5, with 7 bases aligning to TRBD2. CDR1 and CDR2 from the germline V gene are MNHEY and SVGEGT. The CDR3 extends over 14 amino acids. V shed 5 bases, J shed 2 bases, and the junction held 5 bases outside the gene matches. This chain's CDR3 is CASSRGGSQETQYF. DNA of the CDR3: TGTGCCAGCAGTCGAGGCGGGAGTCAAGAGACCCAGTACTTC.

The chain links TRBV18 to TRBJ2-5; D gene unclear. Deletions cut 6 bases from V and 11 bases from J, with 22 bases between. CDR3 size: 14 residues. Germline CDR1 and CDR2: KGHSH and LQKENI. In DNA, the CDR3 is TGTGCCAGCTCCCCCGCCGGACCCTACAATGAGCAGTACTTC. Translation: CASSPAGPYNEQYF. Full variable domain (remainder filled in from reference TRBV18 and TRBJ2-5): NAGVMQNPRHLVRRRGQEARLRCSPMKGHSHVYWYRQLPEEGLKFMVYLQKENIIDESGMPKERFSAEFPKEGPSILRIQQVVRGDSAAYFCASSPAGPYNEQYFGPGTRLLVL.

This chain uses TRBV9 with TRBJ1-1, with D perhaps TRBD1 (5 bases). The CDR3 spans 14 residues. Trimming took off 0 bases at V and 5 bases at J, with 11 bases between the two ends. CDR1 SGDLS and CDR2 YYNGEE come from the germline V gene. The CDR3: CASSVAQGGTEAFF. The CDR3 DNA reads as TGTGCCAGCAGCGTAGCTCAGGGAGGGACTGAAGCTTTCTTT.

This chain links TRBV27 with TRBJ1-2, with D possibly being TRBD1 (5 bases). Trimming removed 3 bases at V and 0 bases at J, with 17 bases between. CDR3 size: 17 residues. Germline-derived CDR1 and CDR2 are MNHEY and SMNVEV (reference sequence). Written as DNA, the CDR3 is TGTGCCAGCAGTTTCCGGGGGACCCTTACGACTAACTATGGCTACACCTTC. Translating it yields CASSFRGTLTTNYGYTF.

This clonotype was picked up many times. This could be a read error, since a much larger clone is one nucleotide away. This chain uses TRBV7-6 with TRBJ2-3; maybe TRBD1 (5 bases). Germline CDR1 is SGHVS and CDR2 is FNYEAQ. V lost 5 bases and J 2 bases, leaving 11 bases between the germline ends. This CDR3 is 14 amino acids long. CDR3 sequence (DNA): TGTGCCAGCAGCGTGACAGAGGACACAGATACGCAGTATTTT. Translating it yields CASSVTEDTDTQYF.

Points on this clonotype: This clone may be a read error of a much larger clone one base away. This chain links TRBV7-2 with TRBJ2-1; 9 bases agree with TRBD2. Looked up from germline, CDR1 is SGHTA and CDR2 is FQGNSA. The CDR3 is 15 residues long. V was clipped by 2 bases and J by 10 bases; unmatched bases: 9. Written as DNA, the CDR3 is TGTGCCAGCAGCTTAAGGATCCTAGCGGGGCAAGAGCAGTTCTTC. Translating it yields CASSLRILAGQEQFF.

The chain combines TRBV6-5 with TRBJ2-1; TRBD1 or TRBD2 may be the D gene (5 bases each). The CDR3 length is 13 residues. V was clipped by 2 bases and J by 10 bases, with 12 bases between them. CDR1 and CDR2 (germline): MNHEY, SVGAGI. The DNA of the CDR3 is TGTGCCAGCAGTTACCCCGGGACGAACGAGCAGTTCTTC. This gives the protein CASSYPGTNEQFF.

The rearrangement joins TRBV11-2 to TRBJ1-1; possibly TRBD1 for D (5 bases). V was shortened by 6 bases and J by 5 bases, with 16 bases between the two germline ends. This CDR3 has 14 residues. The germline V gene has CDR1 SGHAT and CDR2 FQNNGV. The CDR3 DNA reads TGTGCCAGCAGGGAGCAGGTAGGGGAAACTGAAGCTTTCTTT. As protein: CASREQVGETEAFF.

This chain links TRBV9 with TRBJ2-3, with 14 bases that match TRBD2. The CDR3 runs 17 residues. Germline CDR1 SGDLS, CDR2 YYNGEE. The trim removed 2 bases at V and 6 bases at J, leaving 8 bases unmatched. As DNA, the CDR3 is TGTGCCAGCAGCGTTCGACTAGCGGGAGGGAAGGGTGATACGCAGTATTTT. Its protein product is CASSVRLAGGKGDTQYF.

The rearrangement joins TRBV12-5 to TRBJ2-3, with D perhaps being TRBD1 or TRBD2 (6 bases each). This CDR3 comprises 13 residues. V lost 6 bases and J lost 10, with 17 bases in between. Germline V CDR1 and CDR2: LGHNT, FRNRAP. The CDR3 loop is CASGKTGSGAQYF. The CDR3 DNA reads as TGTGCTAGTGGAAAGACAGGTTCGGGGGCGCAGTATTTT.